This T cell receptor (beta chain) was captured by sequencing in a study of T cells in Graves' hyperthyroidism and ophthalmopathy. A note on this clonotype: Germline and junction disagree at one end, which may indicate a read error.

This CDR3 comprises 16 residues. The germline V gene encodes CDR1 SGHTA and CDR2 FQGNSA. TCR beta CDR3 region amplification was performed from RNA transcripts. A first-round RT-PCR of the TCR CDR3 used the HTBI primer set. TCRdb re-called the multiplex PCR reads with MiXCR, one entry per CDR3 protein. The repertoire includes 750,000 to 950,000 distinct CDR3 sequences, roughly 40% of them detected once, and 8.9% sits in the top ten. This TCR was recovered from a man younger than 35 with Graves' hyperthyroidism. Sequenced input: blood. The chain is built from TRBV7-2 and TRBJ2-6; D is unclear. CDR3: CASSHSRSPGANVLTF. CDR3 coding DNA: TGCGCCAGCAGCCATTCGAGGTCCCCTGGGGCCAACGTCCTGACTTTC.